These 28 T cell receptor beta chains originate from one sample sequenced in a study of B cell selection in AIRE deficiency. The regulatory T cell sort gate was CD4+CD25hiCD127low/negative. Assay: immunoSEQ multiplex PCR; the TCRdb copy retains only in-frame clones and omits some. The top ten clones hold approximately 1.1% of a sample with over 20,000 clones, 80% to 95% of them seen once. The sequenced material came from CD4+CD25+ Tregs sorted from PBMCs. The source is a human donor in good health.

This clone is a singleton in its sample. The chain links TRBV15 to TRBJ2-7, with D possibly matching TRBD1 (5 bases). The CDR3 runs 15 residues. The V gene's germline CDR1 is LNHNV and CDR2 YYDKDF (reference sequence). Trimming pared 3 bases from V and 5 bases from J, leaving 17 bases between. This CDR3 reads CATSRAPGRVDEQYF. DNA of the CDR3: TGTGCCACCAGCAGGGCCCCTGGCAGGGTCGACGAGCAGTACTTC.

The chain couples TRBV5-4 to TRBJ1-1, with 7 bases that match TRBD1. The CDR3 runs 14 residues. V lost 3 bases, J lost 1 base, and 3 bases stayed unmatched. Germline V gene sequence: CDR1 SGHNT, CDR2 YYREEE (reference sequence). CDR3 residues: CASSWDRENTEAFF. In DNA, the CDR3 is TGTGCCAGCAGCTGGGACAGAGAGAACACTGAAGCTTTCTTT.

The V call is TRBV29-1, the J call TRBJ1-1, with unresolved D. Trimming pared 5 bases from V and 6 bases from J, leaving 19 bases between. The CDR3 runs to 14 residues. Germline lookup yields CDR1 SQVTM and CDR2 ANQGSEA. CDR3 in amino acids: CSVISRSRPAEAFF. The CDR3 bases are TGCAGCGTTATTTCCCGGTCACGGCCAGCTGAAGCTTTCTTT. Combining the CDR3 with reference TRBV29-1 and TRBJ1-1 gives the whole variable domain SAVISQKPSRDICQRGTSLTIQCQVDSQVTMMFWYRQQPGQSLTLIATANQGSEATYESGFVIDKFPISRPNLTFSTLTVSNMSPEDSSIYLCSVISRSRPAEAFFGQGTRLTVV.

J is TRBJ1-1 and V is TRBV28; TRBD1 aligns across 9 bases. Germline CDR1 MDHEN, CDR2 SYDVKM. The length of the CDR3 is 17 residues. V shed 3 bases, J shed 2 bases, and the junction held 10 bases outside the gene matches. The CDR3 sequence is CASSFYPGQGTNTEAFF. CDR3 DNA: TGTGCCAGCAGTTTCTACCCGGGACAGGGTACCAACACTGAAGCTTTCTTT.

The chain joins TRBV6-1 to TRBJ2-7; 9 positions match TRBD1. Germline V gives CDR1 MNHNS, CDR2 SASEGT. J gave up 7 bases and V 4 bases, and 5 bases lay outside the gene matches. The CDR3 sequence is 13 residues long. The CDR3 spells CASSGDRGREQYF. CDR3 bases: TGTGCCAGCAGTGGAGACAGGGGGAGAGAGCAGTACTTC.

This sequence joins TRBV11-2 and TRBJ2-3, with 8 bases identical to TRBD2. CDR3 size: 18 residues. The junction had 14 bases not matched to a gene; V was cut back by 4 bases and J by 2 bases. Germline V gene lookup returns CDR1 SGHAT and CDR2 FQNNGV. CDR3 in DNA: TGTGCCAGCAGCTCCAGGTCTAGCGGGTATCTCGCCACAGATACGCAGTATTTT. Its protein product is CASSSRSSGYLATDTQYF.

This clone was seen just once. J is TRBJ2-5 and V is TRBV5-1, with 7 bases lining up with TRBD1. The germline V gene encodes CDR1 SGHRS and CDR2 YFSETQ. V was clipped by 4 bases and J by 2 bases; unmatched bases: 8. This CDR3 is 15 amino acids long. Here the CDR3 reads CASSPWDSTQETQYF. The CDR3 DNA sequence: TGCGCCAGCAGCCCCTGGGACAGTACTCAAGAGACCCAGTACTTC. Using reference TRBV5-1 and TRBJ2-5 for the parts outside the CDR3, the full variable domain is KAGVTQTPRYLIKTRGQQVTLSCSPISGHRSVSWYQQTPGQGLQFLFEYFSETQRNKGNFPGRFSGRQFSNSRSEMNVSTLELGDSALYLCASSPWDSTQETQYFGPGTRLLVL.

The rearrangement links TRBV5-1 to TRBJ1-2; no definite D call. There are 14 residues in the CDR3. Trimming stripped 1 base from V and 0 bases from J, with 7 bases between. Germline assignment: CDR1 SGHRS and CDR2 YFSETQ. The DNA of the CDR3 is TGCGCCAGCAGCTTGTTCGAAACTAACTATGGCTACACCTTC. Translating gives CASSLFETNYGYTF. Using reference TRBV5-1 and TRBJ1-2 for the parts outside the CDR3, the full variable domain is KAGVTQTPRYLIKTRGQQVTLSCSPISGHRSVSWYQQTPGQGLQFLFEYFSETQRNKGNFPGRFSGRQFSNSRSEMNVSTLELGDSALYLCASSLFETNYGYTFGSGTRLTVV.

This clone was detected a few times. The chain links TRBV6-7 to TRBJ2-2; 16 positions agree with TRBD2. TRBV6-7 counts as an open reading frame of uncertain function. CDR3 length: 18 residues. J lost 5 bases, V lost 5 bases, and 8 bases had no gene match. CDR3 nucleotide sequence: TGTGCCAGCAGTCCGGGACTAGCGGGGGGGTATGAAACCGGGGAGCTGTTTTTT. This gives the protein CASSPGLAGGYETGELFF.

The chain recombines TRBV28 with TRBJ2-7, with D perhaps TRBD1 or TRBD2 (5 bases each). Germline CDR1 MDHEN, CDR2 SYDVKM. V dropped 2 bases and J dropped 7 bases, with 12 bases sitting between them. CDR3 size: 13 residues. This CDR3 is CASSLTGWGEQYF. The CDR3 DNA is TGTGCCAGCAGTTTAACGGGCTGGGGGGAGCAGTACTTC. Together with reference TRBV28 and TRBJ2-7, the CDR3 gives the full variable domain: DVKVTQSSRYLVKRTGEKVFLECVQDMDHENMFWYRQDPGLGLRLIYFSYDVKMKEKGDIPEGYSVSREKKERFSLILESASTNQTSMYLCASSLTGWGEQYFGPGTRLTVT.

This clone has only one observation. The chain joins TRBV4-3 to TRBJ2-4; TRBD2 agrees at 8 bases. Germline values: CDR1 LGHNA, CDR2 YSLEER. V lost 1 base to trimming and J lost 11 bases; unmatched junction nucleotides: 13. The CDR3 has 16 amino acids. CDR3 amino acids: CASSQVALAGRFVQYF. CDR3 nucleotides: TGCGCCAGCAGCCAAGTTGCCCTAGCGGGTAGGTTCGTTCAGTACTTC.

Only one count was recorded for this clone. This chain connects TRBV19 to TRBJ1-1; D not certain. Germline assignment: CDR1 LNHDA and CDR2 SQIVND (reference sequence). The V and J ends lost 5 bases and 5 bases respectively, with 12 bases between them. The CDR3 totals 13 residues. CDR3 sequence (DNA): TGTGCCAGTAGTGTAACTTGGCAGACTGAAGCTTTCTTT. This translates into CASSVTWQTEAFF.

The V gene is TRBV30, the J gene TRBJ2-3; D not resolved. The CDR3 consists of 12 residues. V gave up 0 bases and J gave up 3 bases, with 4 bases separating them. The germline V gene has CDR1 GTSNPN and CDR2 SVGIG (reference sequence). The CDR3 region is CAWSVRTDTQYF. In nucleotides, the CDR3 is TGTGCCTGGAGTGTACGAACAGATACGCAGTATTTT.

The rearrangement joins TRBV11-3 to TRBJ1-1, with D maybe TRBD1 (6 bases). Germline V lookup: CDR1 SGHNT, CDR2 YENEEA. The CDR3 contains 18 residues. V shed 5 bases and J shed 5 bases, with 27 bases lying between them. CDR3 nucleotide sequence: TGTGCCAGCAGCGCCCGGGAAGGGTCCACAAAGGGGGGGACTGAAGCTTTCTTT. This encodes CASSAREGSTKGGTEAFF.

The chain employs TRBV2 and TRBJ1-1; 7 bases agree with TRBD1. The V gene's germline CDR1 is SNHLY and CDR2 FYNNEI. Germline trimming cut 6 bases from V and 1 base from J; bases unmatched to any gene: 5. CDR3 length equals 14 residues. The CDR3 spells CASSPRTGNTEAFF. CDR3 DNA sequence: TGTGCCAGCAGCCCTCGGACAGGGAACACTGAAGCTTTCTTT.

For the CDR3, the DNA is TGTGCCAGTAGGGACAGGGGGCGTGAAGATACGCAGTATTTT. Protein sequence: CASRDRGREDTQYF. This sequence joins TRBV19 and TRBJ2-3; 11 bases fit TRBD1. Trimming cost V 6 bases and J 5 bases; bases outside gene matches: 4. The length of the CDR3 is 14 residues. Germline CDR1 reads LNHDA; CDR2 reads SQIVND (reference sequence).

The chain couples TRBV7-8 to TRBJ1-1; no definite D call. Trimming removed 2 bases from V and 2 bases from J, with 0 bases in between. CDR1 is SGHVS, CDR2 FQNEAQ, per germline. The CDR3 totals 11 residues. The CDR3: CASSLNTEAFF. CDR3 in DNA: TGTGCCAGCAGCTTAAACACTGAAGCTTTCTTT.

This clone was picked up one time. The chain recombines TRBV7-3 with TRBJ2-3, with 11 bases that match TRBD1. CDR3 length equals 16 residues. Germline CDR1 reads SGHTA; CDR2 reads FQGTGA. V was pared by 4 bases and J by 4 bases, with 7 bases of the junction left unmatched. The CDR3: CASSSHPGQGADTQYF. Here the CDR3 DNA reads TGTGCCAGCAGCTCCCACCCGGGACAGGGGGCAGATACGCAGTATTTT.

CDR3 sequence (DNA): TGTGCCAGCAGCACATACACAGGGGTATACACCTTC. Its protein product is CASSTYTGVYTF. The rearrangement uses TRBV5-4 and TRBJ1-2; 7 nucleotides match TRBD1. Germline assignment: CDR1 SGHNT and CDR2 YYREEE (reference sequence). J was trimmed by 11 bases and V by 4 bases; bases with no gene match: 8. The CDR3 consists of 12 residues.

The J gene is TRBJ1-3, the V gene TRBV30; no clear D gene. The CDR3 loop spans 13 amino acids. The germline V gene has CDR1 GTSNPN and CDR2 SVGIG (reference sequence). V was trimmed by 2 bases and J by 3 bases, leaving 8 bases between them. DNA of the CDR3: TGTGCCTGGAGTCCGGGTGGTGGAAACACCATATATTTT. Its translation is CAWSPGGGNTIYF.

The V gene is TRBV30, the J gene TRBJ1-2; TRBD1 matches at 7 bases. The germline CDR1 and CDR2 sequences are GTSNPN and SVGIG (reference sequence). With 2 bases clipped from V and 1 base from J, the junction kept 4 bases outside the gene matches. The CDR3 extends over 14 amino acids. The DNA for the CDR3 is TGTGCCTGGAGTTATCACAGGGGTAACTATGGCTACACCTTC. Its protein is CAWSYHRGNYGYTF.

The chain has TRBV29-1 and TRBJ2-6; D may be TRBD2 (5 bases). Between the trimmed V and J ends, which lost 6 bases and 0 bases, there was a span of 18 bases. This CDR3 spans 17 amino acids. Germline V gives CDR1 SQVTM, CDR2 ANQGSEA. CDR3 residues: CSVPSGSAYSGANVLTF. The DNA for the CDR3 is TGCAGCGTCCCAAGCGGATCGGCTTACTCTGGGGCCAACGTCCTGACTTTC.

This clone was seen once. J is TRBJ2-2 and V is TRBV10-3, with D possibly matching TRBD1 (7 bases). This CDR3 is 14 amino acids long. Germline CDR1 is ENHRY and CDR2 is SYGVKD. V lost 11 bases, J lost 7 bases, and 20 bases lay in between. CDR3 loop: CASRPAGGSGELFF. As DNA, the CDR3 is TGTGCCTCCCGCCCCGCAGGGGGGAGCGGGGAGCTGTTTTTT.

The chain combines TRBV11-2 with TRBJ1-1; D gene ambiguous. The germline V gene has CDR1 SGHAT and CDR2 FQNNGV. The CDR3 is 11 residues long. With 5 bases removed from V and 5 bases from J, the gap between germline ends came to 6 bases. Written as DNA, the CDR3 is TGTGCCAGCAGCCCAGTAACTGAAGCTTTCTTT. Translated, it gives CASSPVTEAFF.

The chain has TRBV5-6 and TRBJ1-1; TRBD1 might be the D (5 bases). The germline V and J ends were trimmed by 1 base and 6 bases, with 10 bases remaining between them. The CDR3 contains 13 residues. Looked up from germline, CDR1 is SGHDT and CDR2 is YYEEEE. The CDR3 region has the DNA TGTGCCAGCAGCTTGCAAGGGACCTCTGAAGCTTTCTTT. It yields the protein CASSLQGTSEAFF.

The chain carries TRBV7-2 and TRBJ2-1, with 9 bases aligning to TRBD1. The trim removed 10 bases at V and 8 bases at J, leaving 12 bases unmatched. From germline, CDR1 is SGHTA and CDR2 FQGNSA. The CDR3 consists of 14 residues. The CDR3 is CANGPGQGWDEQFF. CDR3 coding DNA: TGTGCCAACGGGCCGGGACAGGGATGGGATGAGCAGTTCTTC.

The CDR3 nucleotides are TGCGCCAGCAGCCCAGACGGGGCAAGGGGTTCACCCCTCCACTTT. This sequence encodes CASSPDGARGSPLHF. The rearrangement links TRBV4-3 to TRBJ1-6, with a tentative D call TRBD1 (5 bases). V lost 4 bases and J 9 bases, leaving 16 bases between the germline ends. The CDR3 covers 15 residues. Germline CDR1 LGHNA, CDR2 YSLEER.

CDR3 in amino acids: CASSQEGGTQPQHF. CDR3 in DNA: TGCGCCAGCAGCCAAGAAGGTGGAACTCAGCCCCAGCATTTT. V gene TRBV4-3 combines with J gene TRBJ1-5; D remains unclear. The ends were cut back, 0 bases at V and 6 bases at J, with 9 bases in the middle. The CDR3 extends over 14 amino acids. CDR1 LGHNA and CDR2 YSLEER come from the germline V gene.